Below are 14 T cell receptor beta chains sequenced from a single sample in a study of blood T cell repertoires in COVID-19. The data were produced by immunoSEQ multiplex PCR, yet TCRdb's version contains in-frame clones alone and is incomplete. The sample includes 12,000 or so clones, 60% to 75% of them seen just once. What was sequenced was peripheral blood. These receptors were taken from a man in his sixties with COVID-19, enrolled during active disease.

This chain links TRBV6-2 or TRBV6-3 with TRBJ2-2; 8 bases match TRBD2. This CDR3 is 16 amino acids long. The V gene's germline CDR1 is MNHEY and CDR2 SVGEGT. The V gene end was trimmed by 5 bases and the J gene end by 2 bases; junction bases not matched to a gene: 7. CDR3 in amino acids: CASSKRLAKNTGELFF. The CDR3 region has the DNA TGTGCCAGCAGTAAACGACTAGCGAAAAACACCGGGGAGCTGTTTTTT.

This clone was seen more than once but under ten times. This chain joins TRBV5-4 and TRBJ2-3, with a weak D call TRBD1 (5 bases). V was pared by 0 bases and J by 2 bases, with 13 bases between. CDR3 size: 16 residues. The germline V gene encodes CDR1 SGHNT and CDR2 YYREEE (reference sequence). CDR3 DNA sequence: TGTGCCAGCAGCTTGGCCCCACAGGATAACACAGATACGCAGTATTTT. Its protein is CASSLAPQDNTDTQYF.

The V and J genes are TRBV7-2 and TRBJ2-1; D unclear. Germline lookup yields CDR1 SGHTA and CDR2 FQGNSA. The CDR3 runs 12 residues. Trimming stripped 1 base from V and 9 bases from J, with 7 bases between. The CDR3 DNA follows: TGTGCCAGCAGCTTAGGAGTCCGTGAGCAGTTCTTC. Protein: CASSLGVREQFF.

The chain carries TRBV5-1 and TRBJ2-3, with TRBD2 matching over 11 bases. The V and J ends lost 0 bases and 5 bases, in that order; junction bases with no gene match: 5. Germline CDR1 reads SGHRS; CDR2 reads YFSETQ. This CDR3 is built from 16 residues. CDR3 protein: CASSLASGGSQDTQYF. CDR3 coding DNA: TGCGCCAGCAGCTTGGCTAGCGGGGGGTCTCAAGATACGCAGTATTTT.

The chain carries TRBV4-1 and TRBJ2-3, with 10 nucleotides matching TRBD2. Germline values: CDR1 MGHRA, CDR2 YSYEKL. Trimming at V came to 1 base and at J to 2 bases, leaving 18 bases not matched to a gene. This CDR3 spans 21 amino acids. The CDR3 sequence is CASSQGAIGLAAPEYTDTQYF. The CDR3, as DNA: TGCGCCAGCAGCCAAGGGGCTATAGGACTAGCGGCCCCCGAATACACAGATACGCAGTATTTT.

This chain uses TRBV4-1 with TRBJ1-6, with TRBD1 matching 10 bases. Germline V gives CDR1 MGHRA, CDR2 YSYEKL. V lost 0 bases to trimming and J lost 12 bases; unmatched junction nucleotides: 5. This CDR3 has 15 residues. This chain's CDR3 is CASSQDDRGLKPLHF. The CDR3 nucleotides read TGCGCCAGCAGCCAAGATGACAGGGGGCTTAAACCCCTCCACTTT.

J is TRBJ2-3 and V is TRBV6-5; possible D gene TRBD2, 6 bases. The CDR3 runs to 15 residues. Germline V gene data show CDR1 as MNHEY and CDR2 as SVGAGI. The V gene lost 2 bases and the J gene lost 0 bases, with 9 bases spanning the gap. The DNA of the CDR3 is TGTGCCAGCAGTTACGTAAGCGGGAGCACAGATACGCAGTATTTT. The encoded protein is CASSYVSGSTDTQYF.

The rearrangement links TRBV5-1 to TRBJ2-7, with 9 bases lining up with TRBD2. With V trimmed by 1 base and J by 7 bases, 3 bases remained unmatched. Germline V gene sequence: CDR1 SGHRS, CDR2 YFSETQ. The CDR3 spans 13 residues. The CDR3 is CASSLNLAGEQYF. As DNA, the CDR3 is TGCGCCAGCAGCTTGAACCTAGCGGGGGAGCAGTACTTC.

By share of the sample, this clone is medium-sized. This chain joins TRBV5-1 and TRBJ2-2; the D gene is possibly TRBD1 (5 bases). The CDR3 totals 14 residues. The germline CDR1 and CDR2 sequences are SGHRS and YFSETQ. The V end lost 5 bases, the J end lost 7 bases, and 15 bases lay between the germline ends. The CDR3 DNA sequence: TGCGCCAGCAGAAGACCAACAGGTGGCGGGGAGCTGTTTTTT. This codes for CASRRPTGGGELFF.

The chain uses TRBV5-8 and TRBJ1-2; 8 bases are shared with TRBD1. This CDR3 contains 15 residues. Germline CDR1 is SGHTS and CDR2 is YDEGEE. The trim removed 4 bases at V and 4 bases at J, leaving 9 bases unmatched. The CDR3 spells CASSRTTGAIYGYTF. DNA of the CDR3: TGTGCCAGCAGCCGAACGACAGGGGCGATCTATGGCTACACCTTC.

The CDR3 DNA follows: TGTGCCAGCAGTTACTCGTCGACGGGGCAGGGGCAGCCCCAGCATTTT. The encoded protein is CASSYSSTGQGQPQHF. The V gene is TRBV6-6, the J gene TRBJ1-5; D is perhaps TRBD1 (6 bases). There are 16 residues in the CDR3. V gave up 0 bases and J gave up 7 bases, with 16 bases separating them. The germline gives CDR1 MNHNY, CDR2 SVGAGI (reference sequence).

As DNA, the CDR3 is TGTGCCAGCAGTTACCCCTCCCGAGGGGGCAATGAGCAGTTCTTC. It encodes CASSYPSRGGNEQFF. V is TRBV6-6 and J is TRBJ2-1, with D perhaps TRBD1 (6 bases). The CDR3 runs 15 residues. With 2 bases removed from V and 6 bases from J, the gap between germline ends came to 14 bases. Germline CDR1 and CDR2: MNHNY and SVGAGI (reference sequence).

This clone was recorded only once. The chain joins TRBV7-9 to TRBJ2-5; 9 bases map to TRBD1. The CDR3 consists of 15 residues. With 5 bases clipped from V and 4 bases from J, the junction kept 8 bases outside the gene matches. The V gene's germline CDR1 is SEHNR and CDR2 FQNEAQ (reference sequence). The chain's CDR3 is CASSDPGTGLETQYF. The CDR3, as DNA: TGTGCCAGCAGCGACCCCGGGACAGGGTTAGAGACCCAGTACTTC.

The rearrangement uses TRBV10-3 and TRBJ1-1; no definite D call. V was trimmed by 0 bases and J by 4 bases, leaving 12 bases between them. CDR1 and CDR2 (germline): ENHRY, SYGVKD. CDR3 length: 15 amino acids. The CDR3 reads CAISESRVVSTEAFF. Written as DNA, the CDR3 is TGTGCCATCAGTGAGTCGCGGGTAGTTAGCACTGAAGCTTTCTTT.